A selection of T cell receptor beta chains follows, all from one sample in a study of blood T cell repertoires in COVID-19. Method: immunoSEQ multiplex PCR; TCRdb's copy keeps in-frame clones and lacks some. The sample consists of over 200,000 clones, 83% of them appearing once. Sequenced material: peripheral blood. All receptors come from a woman between 45 and 60 years old with acute or convalescent COVID-19. Each CDR3 is given with its conserved first and last residue. The D gene is left open where the match is weak. The size of a clone is reported for some rows only, either as once, few or many, or as a class for expanded clones.

j_gene	abundance	v_gene	d_gene	len	CDR3aa	CDR3nt
TRBJ1-1	-	TRBV27	TRBD1	15	CASSSPTGGRPEAFF	TGTGCCAGCAGTTCCCCGACAGGGGGAAGACCTGAAGCTTTCTTT
TRBJ2-2	once	TRBV7-2	-	15	CASSPASRGPGELFF	TGTGCCAGCAGCCCAGCCTCCAGGGGTCCCGGGGAGCTGTTTTTT
TRBJ2-7	-	TRBV27	TRBD1	16	CASSSTGGLRSYEQYF	TGTGCCAGCAGTTCCACAGGGGGCTTGAGGTCCTACGAGCAGTACTTC
TRBJ1-4	-	TRBV3-1/TRBV3-2	-	14	CASSQVQGIEKLFF	TGTGCCAGCAGCCAAGTCCAGGGAATTGAAAAACTGTTTTTT
TRBJ2-7	-	TRBV28	-	16	CASSYLASPSSYEQYF	TGTGCCAGCAGTTACCTAGCGTCCCCGTCCTCCTACGAGCAGTACTTC
TRBJ2-1	-	TRBV6-5	-	12	CACEGQTSEQFF	TGTGCCTGTGAGGGGCAGACTAGTGAGCAGTTCTTC
TRBJ1-1	-	TRBV27	-	13	CASSLYRNTEAFF	TGTGCCAGCAGTTTATACAGGAACACTGAAGCTTTCTTT
TRBJ2-1	-	TRBV3-1/TRBV3-2	TRBD2	14	CASSPLAGFNEQFF	TGTGCCAGCAGCCCGCTAGCGGGATTCAATGAGCAGTTCTTC
TRBJ1-3	-	TRBV9	-	15	CASSGGGGTGNTIYF	TGTGCCAGCAGCGGGGGCGGGGGAACTGGAAACACCATATATTTT
TRBJ2-1	-	TRBV15	-	15	CATSRDGGPLGEQFF	TGTGCCACCAGCAGAGATGGCGGTCCCTTGGGTGAGCAGTTCTTC
TRBJ2-7	-	TRBV5-3	-	16	CARSLLSGTPSYEQYF	TGTGCCAGAAGCTTGCTTTCGGGGACACCTTCCTACGAGCAGTACTTC
TRBJ2-7	-	TRBV10-3	TRBD2	14	CAISEPTSGYEQYF	TGTGCCATCAGTGAACCGACTAGCGGCTACGAGCAGTACTTC
TRBJ1-2	-	TRBV28	TRBD1	13	CASSEQGNYGYTF	TGTGCCAGCAGCGAACAGGGGAACTATGGCTACACCTTC
TRBJ2-1	once	TRBV6-6	-	15	CASRQGAGVFDEQFF	TGTGCCAGCCGCCAGGGGGCGGGAGTTTTCGATGAGCAGTTCTTC
TRBJ2-7	-	TRBV6-5	TRBD1	14	CASRAGGRVGEQYF	TGTGCCAGCAGAGCAGGGGGCAGAGTTGGCGAGCAGTACTTC
TRBJ2-1	-	TRBV5-4	-	12	CASSLGPNEQFF	TGTGCCAGCAGCTTGGGGCCGAATGAGCAGTTCTTC
TRBJ1-2	-	TRBV12-3/TRBV12-4	-	12	CASMAAATGYTF	TGTGCCAGCATGGCGGCGGCGACGGGCTACACCTTC
TRBJ1-2	-	TRBV2	TRBD1	15	CASSAWGQGNYGYTF	TGTGCCAGCAGTGCTTGGGGACAGGGAAACTATGGCTACACCTTC
TRBJ2-1	-	TRBV18	TRBD1	16	CASSPDGQGGYNEQFF	TGTGCCAGCTCACCAGACGGACAGGGGGGTTACAATGAGCAGTTCTTC
TRBJ1-6	-	TRBV27	TRBD1	13	CASGGQGNSPLHF	TGTGCCAGCGGGGGACAGGGGAATTCACCCCTCCACTTT
TRBJ1-5	-	TRBV24-1	-	12	CATSDSDQPQHF	TGTGCCACCAGTGATTCAGATCAGCCCCAGCATTTT
TRBJ1-2	-	TRBV28	TRBD1	14	CASSLDRGLEGYTF	TGTGCCAGCAGTTTAGACAGGGGGCTGGAAGGCTACACCTTC
TRBJ2-5	-	TRBV5-6	-	12	CASSQPGETQYF	TGTGCCAGCAGTCAACCCGGAGAGACCCAGTACTTC
TRBJ2-7	-	TRBV21-1	-	16	CASSKATTGPDYEQYF	TGTGCCAGCAGCAAAGCCACGACAGGCCCCGACTACGAGCAGTACTTC
TRBJ1-2	-	TRBV2	TRBD1	13	CASRVEGAHGYTF	TGTGCCAGCAGGGTGGAGGGGGCTCATGGCTACACCTTC
TRBJ2-5	-	TRBV18	-	14	CASSPGGAQETQYF	TGTGCCAGCTCACCCGGTGGGGCCCAAGAGACCCAGTACTTC
TRBJ1-1	-	TRBV28	-	15	CATSYFSPRGTEAFF	TGTGCCACCAGCTACTTCAGTCCTAGGGGCACTGAAGCTTTCTTT
TRBJ1-1	-	TRBV5-1	-	14	CASRPTAGNTEAFF	TGCGCCAGCAGACCTACCGCGGGGAACACTGAAGCTTTCTTT
TRBJ2-1	once	TRBV7-2	TRBD2	17	CASSLLAGGTPYNEQFF	TGTGCCAGCAGCTTATTAGCGGGAGGCACGCCGTACAATGAGCAGTTCTTC
TRBJ1-5	-	TRBV30	TRBD1	19	CAWGPPGQGISYGNQPQHF	TGTGCCTGGGGCCCCCCGGGACAGGGTATTTCGTATGGCAATCAGCCCCAGCATTTT
TRBJ1-1	-	TRBV20-1	TRBD1	14	CSASRQGPNTEAFF	TGCAGTGCTAGTCGACAGGGACCGAACACTGAAGCTTTCTTT
TRBJ2-3	-	TRBV6-2/TRBV6-3	-	12	CASSHKTDTQYF	TGTGCCAGCAGCCACAAGACAGATACGCAGTATTTT
TRBJ2-7	-	TRBV6-6	TRBD1	16	CASSYLSGTGDYEQYF	TGTGCCAGCAGTTACTTATCAGGGACAGGGGACTACGAGCAGTACTTC
TRBJ1-1	-	TRBV6-5	-	14	CASSTGRRNTEAFF	TGTGCCAGCAGTACAGGACGGCGGAACACTGAAGCTTTCTTT
TRBJ1-4	-	TRBV2	-	14	CASTGVGNYEKLFF	TGTGCCAGCACCGGGGTGGGTAATTATGAAAAACTGTTTTTT
TRBJ2-7	-	TRBV5-1	TRBD2	14	CASSSGGTIYEQYF	TGCGCCAGCAGCTCCGGGGGGACTATCTACGAGCAGTACTTC
TRBJ2-5	-	TRBV5-1	TRBD1	15	CASSLGQGDQETQYF	TGCGCCAGCAGCTTGGGACAGGGGGACCAAGAGACCCAGTACTTC
TRBJ2-7	once	TRBV30	TRBD1	13	CAWGPGQGYEQYF	TGTGCCTGGGGACCGGGACAGGGCTACGAGCAGTACTTC
TRBJ1-4	-	TRBV28	-	16	CASSLSRAVTNEKLFF	TGTGCCAGCAGTTTGAGTAGAGCGGTAACTAATGAAAAACTGTTTTTT
TRBJ1-1	-	TRBV28	TRBD1	13	CASRGQGSTEAFF	TGTGCCAGCCGGGGACAGGGGAGCACTGAAGCTTTCTTT
TRBJ2-3	-	TRBV10-2	TRBD2	16	CASSERLAGSTDTQYF	TGCGCCAGCAGTGAGAGGCTAGCGGGAAGCACAGATACGCAGTATTTT
TRBJ2-1	-	TRBV12-5	TRBD2	15	CASGSSGGAYNEQFF	TGTGCTAGTGGTTCCTCGGGGGGGGCTTACAATGAGCAGTTCTTC
TRBJ1-1	once	TRBV7-9	TRBD1	14	CASSGTGVNTEAFF	TGTGCCAGCAGCGGGACAGGGGTTAACACTGAAGCTTTCTTT
TRBJ2-3	-	TRBV5-6	-	14	CASSLGPRADTQYF	TGTGCCAGCAGCTTGGGGCCGCGGGCAGATACGCAGTATTTT
TRBJ1-1	-	TRBV24-1	TRBD1	14	CATSARGVKSEAFF	TGTGCCACCAGTGCCAGGGGGGTAAAGTCTGAAGCTTTCTTT
TRBJ2-4	once	TRBV15	-	12	CATLSSRNIQYF	TGTGCCACCCTCAGTTCCAGGAACATTCAGTACTTC
TRBJ1-3	-	TRBV3-1/TRBV3-2	-	13	CASSVGRGNTIYF	TGTGCCAGCAGCGTAGGGAGAGGAAACACCATATATTTT
TRBJ2-7	-	TRBV27	TRBD1	14	CASSSHRGIYEQYF	TGTGCCAGCAGTTCTCACAGGGGGATCTACGAGCAGTACTTC
TRBJ2-3	-	TRBV19	-	14	CASSIRLSTDTQYF	TGTGCCAGTAGTATCAGGCTTAGCACAGATACGCAGTATTTT
TRBJ2-7	many	TRBV3-1/TRBV3-2	TRBD1	14	CASSQSTGVYEQYF	TGTGCCAGCAGCCAAAGCACAGGGGTTTACGAGCAGTACTTC
TRBJ1-5	-	TRBV6-7	-	15	CASSYVAYSNQPQHF	TGTGCCAGCAGTTACGTGGCTTATAGCAATCAGCCCCAGCATTTT
TRBJ2-3	-	TRBV7-2	TRBD2	17	CASSLGPSGGYTDTQYF	TGTGCCAGCAGCTTAGGGCCCAGCGGGGGATACACAGATACGCAGTATTTT